This T cell receptor (beta chain) originates from a study of T-cell memory formation after mild COVID-19. The CDR3 is 14 residues long. V was pared by 1 base and J by 4 bases, with 10 bases between. Germline-derived CDR1 and CDR2 are MDHEN and SYDVKM. With respect to this clonotype: Antigen unknown.

Constant-segment-primed 5'RACE gave TCR alpha and TCR beta cDNA libraries with sample barcodes and UMIs. TCRdb analysed the 5' RACE reads with MiXCR anew, one entry per CDR3 protein. The sample contains around 180,000 distinct CDR3 sequences, about 18% of which appear only once. Study conclusions and caveats: Clones shrinking from day 15 to 85 showed even CD4/CD8 mixes; later expanders tilted CD4+.

V usage is TRBV28 and J usage is TRBJ1-2, with D possibly matching TRBD1 (5 bases). This TCR derives from a man younger than 35 who had mild COVID-19 (a few samples of this study predate the infection). Cell type and time point are not known. Sequencing was performed on PBMCs or a T cell subset sorted from them (not recorded which). CDR3 in amino acids: CASSLSGVFYGYTF. CDR3 sequence (DNA): TGTGCCAGCAGTTTATCGGGGGTGTTCTATGGCTACACCTTC.